This T cell receptor (beta chain) originates from a study of T cell repertoires in cytomegalovirus infection. In the study overall: The authors used CMV epitopes that were HLA-C-restricted (recently identified) and HLA-B-restricted (well studied). Matching HLA type and CMV infection were both indicated by public TCR beta signatures.

On this clonotype: No antigen is known for it.

A single record per CDR3 protein comes from TCRdb applying MiXCR to the reads. This repertoire shows around 77,000 distinct CDR3 sequences, roughly 20% found once; its top ten account for roughly two thirds. Study-wide results and limits: Cumulative frequency of public TCR beta families picked out carriers of CMV plus the relevant HLA. HLA-C-restricted CMV clonotypes gave the most frequent clonotype in two of eight donors.

The receptor was isolated from a human donor in good health (CMV status not recorded). Some clones in this sample may be carry-over from other donors' samples. This material consisted of CD8+ T cells from cultured PBMCs, taken from culture after CMV antigen stimulation.

The CDR3 protein is CASLSTSGDTQYF. Written as DNA, the CDR3 is TGTGCCAGTCTCTCCACTAGCGGAGATACGCAGTATTTT. This chain uses TRBV12-3 or TRBV12-4 with TRBJ2-3; TRBD2 aligns across 8 bases. The CDR3 is made up of 13 amino acids. The J segment lost 5 bases and the V segment lost 9 bases, leaving 7 bases of the junction unmatched.